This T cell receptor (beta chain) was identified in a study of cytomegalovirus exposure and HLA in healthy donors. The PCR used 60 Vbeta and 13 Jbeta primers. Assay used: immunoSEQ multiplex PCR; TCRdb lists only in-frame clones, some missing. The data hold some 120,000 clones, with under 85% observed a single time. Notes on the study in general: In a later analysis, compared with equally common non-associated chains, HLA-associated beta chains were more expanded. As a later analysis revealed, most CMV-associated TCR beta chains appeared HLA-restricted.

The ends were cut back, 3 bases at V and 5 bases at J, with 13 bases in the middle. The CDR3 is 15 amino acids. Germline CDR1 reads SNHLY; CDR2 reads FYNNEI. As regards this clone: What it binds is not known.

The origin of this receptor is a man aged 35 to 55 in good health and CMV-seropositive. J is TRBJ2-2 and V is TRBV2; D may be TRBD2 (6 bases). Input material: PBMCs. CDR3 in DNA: TGTGCCAGCAGTGATATTAGCGCGGGGACCGGGGAGCTGTTTTTT. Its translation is CASSDISAGTGELFF. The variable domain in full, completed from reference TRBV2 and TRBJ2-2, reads EPEVTQTPSHQVTQMGQEVILRCVPISNHLYFYWYRQILGQKVEFLVSFYNNEISEKSEIFDDQFSVERPDGSNFTLKIRSTKLEDSAMYFCASSDISAGTGELFFGEGSRLTVL.